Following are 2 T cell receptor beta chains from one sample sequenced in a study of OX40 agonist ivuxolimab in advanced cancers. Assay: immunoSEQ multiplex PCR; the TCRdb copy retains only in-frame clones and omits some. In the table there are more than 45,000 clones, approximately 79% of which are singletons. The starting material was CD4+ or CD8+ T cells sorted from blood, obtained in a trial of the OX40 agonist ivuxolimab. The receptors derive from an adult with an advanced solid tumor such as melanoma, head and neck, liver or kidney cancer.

The CDR3 sequence: CASSEEGSGANVLTF. In DNA form, the CDR3 reads TGTGCCAGCAGTGAAGAGGGCTCTGGGGCCAACGTCCTGACTTTC. The chain has TRBV2 and TRBJ2-6, with no clear D. The CDR3 covers 15 residues. V shed 1 base and J shed 0 bases, with 4 bases lying between them. Germline V gene sequence: CDR1 SNHLY, CDR2 FYNNEI.

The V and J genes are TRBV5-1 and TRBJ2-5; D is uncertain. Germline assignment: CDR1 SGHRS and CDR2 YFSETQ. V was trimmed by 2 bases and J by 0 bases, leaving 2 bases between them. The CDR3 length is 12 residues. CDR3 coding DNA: TGCGCCAGCAGCTTCCACCAAGAGACCCAGTACTTC. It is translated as CASSFHQETQYF. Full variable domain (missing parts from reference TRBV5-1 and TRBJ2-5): KAGVTQTPRYLIKTRGQQVTLSCSPISGHRSVSWYQQTPGQGLQFLFEYFSETQRNKGNFPGRFSGRQFSNSRSEMNVSTLELGDSALYLCASSFHQETQYFGPGTRLLVL.